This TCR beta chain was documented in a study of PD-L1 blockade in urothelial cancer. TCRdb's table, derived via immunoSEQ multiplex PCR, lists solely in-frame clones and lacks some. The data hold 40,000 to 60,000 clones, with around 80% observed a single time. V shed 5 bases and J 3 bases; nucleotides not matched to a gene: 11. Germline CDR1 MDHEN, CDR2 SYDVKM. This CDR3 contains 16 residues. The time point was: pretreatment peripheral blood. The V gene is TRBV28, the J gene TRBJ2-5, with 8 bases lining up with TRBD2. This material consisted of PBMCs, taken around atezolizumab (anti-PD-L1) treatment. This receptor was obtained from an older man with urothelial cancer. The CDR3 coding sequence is TGTGCCAGCAGTGCCCGGACCGGGAGGGAGGAAGAGACCCAGTACTTC. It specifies CASSARTGREEETQYF.